Listed here are 32 T cell receptor beta chains from one sample, sequenced in a study of cytomegalovirus exposure and HLA in healthy donors. Amplification used 60 Vbeta primers and 13 Jbeta primers. Measured with immunoSEQ multiplex PCR; TCRdb has only the in-frame clones, and not every one. The sample lists about 160,000 clones, around 75% occurring once. The sample was PBMCs. The receptor source for this set is a man between 18 and 35 years old in good health and CMV-seronegative.

This rearrangement joins TRBV30 to TRBJ2-7; D gene unclear. V lost 5 bases and J lost 2, with 7 bases in between. The CDR3 sequence is 11 residues long. CDR1 is GTSNPN, CDR2 SVGIG, per germline (reference sequence). The CDR3 protein is CAWGEAYEQYF. Here the CDR3 DNA reads TGTGCCTGGGGAGAGGCCTACGAGCAGTACTTC.

The V gene is TRBV5-6, the J gene TRBJ2-3; possibly TRBD2 for D (7 bases). This CDR3 has 16 amino acids. CDR1 and CDR2 (germline): SGHDT, YYEEEE. Trimming took 6 bases from V and 5 from J, leaving 22 bases between them. CDR3: CASTLSGGPGGDTQYF. CDR3 nucleotide sequence: TGTGCCAGCACCCTCTCCGGGGGGCCTGGGGGAGATACGCAGTATTTT.

This sequence joins TRBV30 and TRBJ2-7; 12 positions match TRBD2. CDR1 is GTSNPN and CDR2 is SVGIG in the germline V gene (reference sequence). The CDR3 totals 15 residues. J lost 2 bases, V lost 3 bases, and 5 bases had no gene match. The CDR3 DNA is TGTGCCTGGAGCCGGACTAGCGGGGCGCCCTACGAGCAGTACTTC. Encoded protein: CAWSRTSGAPYEQYF.

This sequence joins TRBV27 and TRBJ2-1; D gene ambiguous. The germline V gene has CDR1 MNHEY and CDR2 SMNVEV (reference sequence). Trimming took 3 bases from V and 1 from J, leaving 10 bases between them. This CDR3 has 15 residues. The CDR3 loop is CASSFGGGSYNEQFF. In DNA form, the CDR3 reads TGTGCCAGCAGTTTTGGTGGCGGTTCCTACAATGAGCAGTTCTTC.

The CDR3 region is CASSLMLAGGETQYF. CDR3 bases: TGTGCCAGCAGCTTAATGCTAGCGGGAGGGGAGACCCAGTACTTC. V and J are TRBV7-2 and TRBJ2-5; the match to TRBD2 covers 12 bases. Trimming removed 2 bases from V and 5 bases from J; junction bases left unmatched: 3. The germline V gene has CDR1 SGHTA and CDR2 FQGNSA. The CDR3 is 15 amino acids.

Sample share makes this clone large. The chain joins TRBV21-1 to TRBJ1-1; TRBD1, as called in the table, went unchecked against the DNA. TRBV21-1 is recorded as a pseudogene. The CDR3 totals 13 residues. Here the CDR3 reads CASSKDTVTEAFF. As DNA, the CDR3 is TGTGCCAGCAGCAAGGACACAGTCACTGAAGCTTTCTTT.

This clone was counted once. V gene TRBV29-1 combines with J gene TRBJ2-4; tentative D call: TRBD2 (6 bases). CDR1 and CDR2 from the germline V gene are SQVTM and ANQGSEA. There are 13 residues in the CDR3. V was pared by 1 base and J by 7 bases, with 11 bases between. The CDR3 DNA is TGCAGCGTTGAAGTTGGAGGGGAGAACATTCAGTACTTC. Its protein is CSVEVGGENIQYF.

This rearrangement joins TRBV5-4 to TRBJ1-4, with 8 bases identical to TRBD1. J was trimmed by 8 bases and V by 4 bases; bases with no gene match: 4. This CDR3 comprises 13 residues. Germline V gene lookup returns CDR1 SGHNT and CDR2 YYREEE (reference sequence). The CDR3 DNA sequence: TGTGCCAGCAGCCAGACAGGGGAAGAAAAACTGTTTTTT. Translation gives CASSQTGEEKLFF.

This rearrangement joins TRBV5-4 to TRBJ2-3; no clear D gene. The ends were cut back, 5 bases at V and 4 bases at J, with 11 bases in the middle. Germline assignment: CDR1 SGHNT and CDR2 YYREEE (reference sequence). The CDR3 length is 13 residues. For the CDR3, the DNA is TGTGCCAGCAGTCGTAGCTACCCAGATACGCAGTATTTT. This gives the protein CASSRSYPDTQYF.

This clone was counted between two and nine times. The CDR3 nucleotides are TGTGCCAGCAGTGGGGGGACAGGTTACATACCCACTCCAAATCAGCCCCAGCATTTT. Translating gives CASSGGTGYIPTPNQPQHF. The V and J genes are TRBV6-1 and TRBJ1-5; TRBD1 aligns across 8 bases. The V and J ends lost 4 bases and 4 bases, in that order; junction bases with no gene match: 18. The germline V gene has CDR1 MNHNS and CDR2 SASEGT. The CDR3 consists of 19 residues.

The chain carries TRBV27 and TRBJ2-1, with 10 bases that match TRBD2. Per germline, CDR1 MNHEY and CDR2 SMNVEV (reference sequence). V was clipped by 5 bases and J by 0 bases; unmatched bases: 4. The CDR3 extends over 16 amino acids. The CDR3 loop reads CASSLSGRSSYNEQFF. In DNA, the CDR3 is TGTGCCAGCAGTCTTAGCGGGAGGAGCTCCTACAATGAGCAGTTCTTC.

The chain uses TRBV10-3 and TRBJ1-5; 8 nucleotides line up with TRBD1. The V gene end was trimmed by 2 bases and the J gene end by 1 base; junction bases not matched to a gene: 1. The CDR3 loop spans 15 amino acids. CDR1 is ENHRY and CDR2 is SYGVKD in the germline V gene. The CDR3, as DNA: TGTGCCATCAGTGAGGGGGACAGGAGCAATCAGCCCCAGCATTTT. It codes for CAISEGDRSNQPQHF.

This clone has more than one count but fewer than ten. The V gene is TRBV6-5, the J gene TRBJ2-1, with 7 positions matching TRBD2. Germline V CDR1 and CDR2: MNHEY, SVGAGI. The J segment lost 11 bases and the V segment lost 8 bases, leaving 9 bases of the junction unmatched. The CDR3 sequence is 12 residues long. For the CDR3, the DNA is TGTGCCAGCGGCGAGAGTGGGACTAAGCAGTTCTTC. As protein: CASGESGTKQFF.

This chain links TRBV28 with TRBJ2-2; D ambiguous. Germline assignment: CDR1 MDHEN and CDR2 SYDVKM. V shed 5 bases and J shed 2 bases, with 12 bases lying between them. The CDR3 extends over 15 amino acids. CDR3 sequence: CASSKVTTNTGELFF. DNA of the CDR3: TGTGCCAGCAGTAAAGTCACGACTAACACCGGGGAGCTGTTTTTT.

This clone was seen just once. The rearrangement links TRBV4-3 to TRBJ2-7, with 9 bases identical to TRBD1. Germline lookup yields CDR1 LGHNA and CDR2 YSLEER. This CDR3 spans 16 amino acids. V was pared by 0 bases and J by 5 bases, with 8 bases of the junction left unmatched. The CDR3 region is CASSQDEGTGLNEQYF. The DNA for the CDR3 is TGCGCCAGCAGCCAAGACGAGGGGACAGGGCTGAACGAGCAGTACTTC.

Only one count was recorded for this clone. This chain uses TRBV28 with TRBJ1-1; D call uncertain. Trimming left V 2 bases short and J 4 bases short, with 14 bases between. Germline V gives CDR1 MDHEN, CDR2 SYDVKM. There are 15 residues in the CDR3. CDR3 sequence: CASSLVSGSFTEAFF. CDR3 nucleotide sequence: TGTGCCAGCAGTTTAGTATCCGGTAGTTTCACTGAAGCTTTCTTT.

CDR3 loop: CASGTSGSSYEQYF. DNA for the CDR3: TGCGCCAGCGGAACTAGCGGGAGCTCCTACGAGCAGTACTTC. The genes are TRBV5-1 and TRBJ2-7; 11 positions match TRBD2. The CDR3 sequence is 14 residues long. Germline V lookup: CDR1 SGHRS, CDR2 YFSETQ. Trimming took 7 bases from V and 0 from J; bases not matched to a gene: 3.

The CDR3 protein is CASSLGAGGIGQPQHF. The CDR3 nucleotides read TGTGCCAGCAGTTTAGGGGCAGGCGGGATCGGACAGCCCCAGCATTTT. The V call is TRBV27, the J call TRBJ1-5; maybe TRBD1 (5 bases). The CDR3 runs to 16 residues. The germline V gene has CDR1 MNHEY and CDR2 SMNVEV (reference sequence). Trimming shortened V by 2 bases and J by 7 bases, and 18 bases separated the two germline ends.

The V call is TRBV4-3, the J call TRBJ2-1; 8 bases map to TRBD2. This CDR3 contains 14 residues. The germline CDR1 and CDR2 sequences are LGHNA and YSLEER. Trimming at V came to 2 bases and at J to 8 bases, leaving 5 bases not matched to a gene. CDR3 sequence (DNA): TGCGCCAGCAGCCAATTCAGCGGGAGCGATGAGCAGTTCTTC. Its translation: CASSQFSGSDEQFF.

The rearrangement links TRBV10-2 to TRBJ2-7; D is possibly TRBD2 (5 bases). Germline V gene lookup returns CDR1 WSHSY and CDR2 SAAADI. The CDR3 has 14 residues. Trimming shortened V by 6 bases and J by 3 bases, and 15 bases separated the two germline ends. CDR3 sequence: CASRDPDSDYEQYF. In DNA, the CDR3 is TGCGCCAGCAGAGACCCGGACTCGGACTACGAGCAGTACTTC.

The V gene is TRBV27, the J gene TRBJ2-1; D might be TRBD2 (6 bases). CDR3 size: 15 residues. V lost 0 bases, J lost 4 bases, and 10 bases lay in between. Germline lookup yields CDR1 MNHEY and CDR2 SMNVEV (reference sequence). Here the CDR3 DNA reads TGTGCCAGCAGTTTATCCGGGAGAGAGTACAATGAGCAGTTCTTC. Its protein is CASSLSGREYNEQFF.

The rearrangement uses TRBV9 and TRBJ2-1; weak D call: TRBD1 (5 bases). Germline CDR1 is SGDLS and CDR2 is YYNGEE. CDR3 length equals 14 residues. V was shortened by 2 bases and J by 7 bases, with 13 bases between the two germline ends. CDR3 coding DNA: TGTGCCAGCAGCGTCGTTCCAGACAGTAATGAGCAGTTCTTC. It translates to CASSVVPDSNEQFF.

The chain recombines TRBV5-4 with TRBJ1-6; 7 nucleotides align to TRBD1. The V segment lost 0 bases and the J segment 0 bases; nucleotides outside the gene matches: 3. The CDR3 runs to 17 residues. Per germline, CDR1 SGHNT and CDR2 YYREEE (reference sequence). CDR3 region: CASSLAGGSSYNSPLHF. DNA of the CDR3: TGTGCCAGCAGCTTGGCAGGGGGAAGCTCCTATAATTCACCCCTCCACTTT.

The rearrangement links TRBV19 to TRBJ1-6; 8 positions match TRBD1. The CDR3 covers 16 residues. With V trimmed by 6 bases and J by 0 bases, 4 bases remained unmatched. Germline CDR1 is LNHDA and CDR2 is SQIVND (reference sequence). CDR3 loop: CASSQGASSYNSPLHF. In nucleotides, the CDR3 is TGTGCCAGTAGCCAGGGGGCTAGCTCCTATAATTCACCCCTCCACTTT.

The genes are TRBV10-3 and TRBJ2-7; perhaps TRBD1 as D (5 bases). This CDR3 is 13 amino acids long. The germline CDR1 and CDR2 sequences are ENHRY and SYGVKD. V was cut by 0 bases and J by 5 bases, with 8 bases left in between. The CDR3 region has the DNA TGTGCCATCAGTGAGTCGATAGGGGACGAGCAGTACTTC. Amino acid sequence: CAISESIGDEQYF.

This clone appeared once. The chain recombines TRBV28 with TRBJ1-1; D is undetermined. V lost 2 bases, J lost 4 bases, and 14 bases lay in between. The CDR3 consists of 15 residues. CDR1 and CDR2 (germline): MDHEN, SYDVKM. The CDR3 reads CASSLGEEVSTEAFF. CDR3 nucleotides: TGTGCCAGCAGTTTAGGGGAGGAGGTGAGCACTGAAGCTTTCTTT.

V is TRBV2 and J is TRBJ1-5; a possible D gene is TRBD1 (5 bases). CDR1 is SNHLY, CDR2 FYNNEI, per germline. The length of the CDR3 is 17 residues. V lost 5 bases and J 5 bases, leaving 22 bases between the germline ends. The CDR3 here is CASSPKIRVRADQPQHF. The CDR3 nucleotides read TGTGCCAGCAGTCCAAAGATCAGGGTCCGCGCGGATCAGCCCCAGCATTTT.

V usage is TRBV18 and J usage is TRBJ2-5; weak D call: TRBD2 (6 bases). Trimming removed 3 bases from V and 7 bases from J, with 18 bases in between. CDR1 is KGHSH, CDR2 LQKENI, per germline. CDR3 length: 15 residues. The CDR3 region has the DNA TGTGCCAGCTCACCTGGGACTGGCTACGCGGGGACCCAGTACTTC. Translating gives CASSPGTGYAGTQYF.

The chain links TRBV9 to TRBJ2-1; 11 bases match TRBD2. This CDR3 has 14 amino acids. Germline V gene lookup returns CDR1 SGDLS and CDR2 YYNGEE. J gave up 8 bases and V 2 bases, and 3 bases lay outside the gene matches. CDR3: CASSVSGRADEQFF. In DNA form, the CDR3 reads TGTGCCAGCAGCGTTAGCGGGAGGGCGGATGAGCAGTTCTTC.

CDR3 amino acids: CASSQRRGVSYEQYF. As DNA, the CDR3 is TGTGCCAGCAGTCAGAGGCGGGGAGTCTCCTACGAGCAGTACTTC. This sequence joins TRBV7-2 and TRBJ2-7; maybe TRBD2 (6 bases). Trimming removed 6 bases at V and 0 bases at J, with 15 bases between. The CDR3 consists of 15 residues. Germline CDR1 reads SGHTA; CDR2 reads FQGNSA.

The rearrangement links TRBV7-9 to TRBJ1-5, with TRBD1 matching over 12 bases. Trimming removed 4 bases from V and 7 bases from J; junction bases left unmatched: 8. Germline lookup yields CDR1 SEHNR and CDR2 FQNEAQ (reference sequence). This CDR3 contains 16 residues. The CDR3 DNA reads as TGTGCCAGCAGCTCCTCCGGGACAGGGGGCAGGCAGCCCCAGCATTTT. Translating gives CASSSSGTGGRQPQHF.

The chain's CDR3 is CASSLVGGPGELFF. CDR3 coding DNA: TGTGCCAGCAGCTTAGTGGGAGGCCCCGGGGAGCTGTTTTTT. The chain uses TRBV11-2 and TRBJ2-2; TRBD2 is a possible D gene (6 bases). The CDR3 is 14 residues long. Trimming took off 1 base at V and 6 bases at J, with 9 bases between the two ends. Germline loops: CDR1 SGHAT, CDR2 FQNNGV.